This T cell receptor beta chain was identified during a study of human T cells and chemical hapten exposure. Per the authors' pipeline: Sampled TCR counts reached a median of approximately 100,000 per sample, with values ranging from 23,224 to 690,600. TCRdb redid the calling of the RACE reads with MiXCR, one entry per CDR3 protein. These V and J calls derive from TCRdb rather than the authors' analysis. The repertoire has 75,000 to 80,000 distinct CDR3 sequences, about 8.6% of them found once; the top ten carry 1.7%. At least ten counts were recorded for this clonotype. Indicated time point: healthy volunteer bleed at 6 weeks. The authors' total RNA extraction used unfractionated whole blood. The clonotype comes from a female donor in good health. Some clones in this sample may be carry-over from other donors' samples. The sequenced material came from whole blood.

The CDR3, as DNA: TGCAGTGCTTGGGACGGAGACTACGAGCAGTACTTC. It yields the protein CSAWDGDYEQYF. J is TRBJ2-7 and V is TRBV20-1, with D possibly being TRBD1 or TRBD2 (5 bases each). The germline V and J ends were trimmed by 5 bases and 3 bases, with 11 bases remaining between them. Germline V gene lookup returns CDR1 DFQATT and CDR2 SNEGSKA (reference sequence). This CDR3 comprises 12 residues.